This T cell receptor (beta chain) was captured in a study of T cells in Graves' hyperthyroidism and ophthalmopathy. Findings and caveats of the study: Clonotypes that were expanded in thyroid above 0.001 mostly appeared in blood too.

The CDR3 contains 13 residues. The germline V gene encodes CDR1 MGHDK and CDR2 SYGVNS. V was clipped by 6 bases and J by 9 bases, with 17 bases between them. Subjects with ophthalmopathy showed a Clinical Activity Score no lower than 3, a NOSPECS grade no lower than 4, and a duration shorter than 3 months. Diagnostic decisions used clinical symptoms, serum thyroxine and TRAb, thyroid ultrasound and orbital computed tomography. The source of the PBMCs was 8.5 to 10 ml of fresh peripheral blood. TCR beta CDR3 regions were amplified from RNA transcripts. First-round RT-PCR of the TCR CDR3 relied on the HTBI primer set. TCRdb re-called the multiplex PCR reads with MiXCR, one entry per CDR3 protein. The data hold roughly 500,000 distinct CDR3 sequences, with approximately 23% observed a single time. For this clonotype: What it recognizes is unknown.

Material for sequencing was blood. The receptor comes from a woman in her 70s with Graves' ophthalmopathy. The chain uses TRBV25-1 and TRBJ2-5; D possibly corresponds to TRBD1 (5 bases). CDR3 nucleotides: TGTGCCAGCAGCCAACAGGTTTCGGTGGCCCAGTACTTC. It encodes CASSQQVSVAQYF.